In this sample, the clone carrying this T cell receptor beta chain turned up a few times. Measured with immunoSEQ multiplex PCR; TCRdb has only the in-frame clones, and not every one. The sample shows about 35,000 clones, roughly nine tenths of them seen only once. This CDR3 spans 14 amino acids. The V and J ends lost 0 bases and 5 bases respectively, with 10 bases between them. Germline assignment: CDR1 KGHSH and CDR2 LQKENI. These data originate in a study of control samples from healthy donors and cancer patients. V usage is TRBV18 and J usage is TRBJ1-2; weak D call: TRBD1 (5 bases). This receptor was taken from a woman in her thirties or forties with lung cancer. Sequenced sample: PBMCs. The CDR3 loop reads CASSPPAGRYGYTF. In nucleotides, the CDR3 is TGTGCCAGCTCACCACCGGCAGGGAGGTATGGCTACACCTTC.